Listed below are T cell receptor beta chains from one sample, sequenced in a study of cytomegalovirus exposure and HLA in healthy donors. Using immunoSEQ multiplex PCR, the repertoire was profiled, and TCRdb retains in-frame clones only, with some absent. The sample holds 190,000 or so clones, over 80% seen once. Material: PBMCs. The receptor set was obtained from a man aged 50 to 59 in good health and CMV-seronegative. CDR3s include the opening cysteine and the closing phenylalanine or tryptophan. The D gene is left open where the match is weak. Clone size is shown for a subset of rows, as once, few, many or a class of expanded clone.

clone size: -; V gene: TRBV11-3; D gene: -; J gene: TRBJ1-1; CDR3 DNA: TGTGCCAGCAGCTTAGGTCAGTCCAGGGAAGCTTTCTTT; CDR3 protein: CASSLGQSREAFF
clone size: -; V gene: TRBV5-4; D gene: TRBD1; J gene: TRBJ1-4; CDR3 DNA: TGTGCCAGCAGCTCAGCCGGGACAGACGAAAAACTGTTTTTT; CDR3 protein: CASSSAGTDEKLFF
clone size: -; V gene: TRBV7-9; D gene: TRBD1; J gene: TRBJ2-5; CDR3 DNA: TGTGCCAGCAGCCCAACAGGGGGAGAGACCCAGTACTTC; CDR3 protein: CASSPTGGETQYF
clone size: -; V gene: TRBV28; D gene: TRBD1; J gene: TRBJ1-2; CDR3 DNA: TGTGCCAGCAGTTCGGGGACAGGGGGAAGCTATGGCTACACCTTC; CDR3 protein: CASSSGTGGSYGYTF
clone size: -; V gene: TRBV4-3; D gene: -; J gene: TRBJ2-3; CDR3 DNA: TGCGCCAGCAGCCAAGATGCGAGGGTACGTACAGATACGCAGTATTTT; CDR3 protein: CASSQDARVRTDTQYF
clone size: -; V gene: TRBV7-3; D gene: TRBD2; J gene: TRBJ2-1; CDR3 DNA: TGTGCCAGCAGCTTAAGGACTAGCGGGGGGCCACACAATGAGCAGTTCTTC; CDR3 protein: CASSLRTSGGPHNEQFF
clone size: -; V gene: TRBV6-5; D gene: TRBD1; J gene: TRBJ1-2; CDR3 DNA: TGTGCCAGCAGTTCGATAAGACAGGGAGGAAACTATGGCTACACCTTC; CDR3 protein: CASSSIRQGGNYGYTF
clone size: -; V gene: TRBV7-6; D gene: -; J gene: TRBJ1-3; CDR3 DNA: TGTGCCAGCAGCCCGCGCGGGGGCGCTTCTGGAAACACCATATATTTT; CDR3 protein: CASSPRGGASGNTIYF
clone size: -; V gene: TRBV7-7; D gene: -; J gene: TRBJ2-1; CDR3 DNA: TGTGCTAGCAGCTTAGCTCCGTACAATGAGCAGTTCTTC; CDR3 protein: CASSLAPYNEQFF
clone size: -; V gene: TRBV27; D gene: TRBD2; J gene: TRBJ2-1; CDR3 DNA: TGTGCCTCCAGGACTAGCGGGGGGGCCCACGGCAATGAGCAGTTCTTC; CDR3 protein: CASRTSGGAHGNEQFF
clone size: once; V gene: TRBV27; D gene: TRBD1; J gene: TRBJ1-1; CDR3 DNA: TGTGCCAGCAGTACCACAGGGGGACGAACTGAAGCTTTCTTT; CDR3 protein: CASSTTGGRTEAFF
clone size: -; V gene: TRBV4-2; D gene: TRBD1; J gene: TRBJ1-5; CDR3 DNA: TGTGCCAGCAGCCAAGACTGGCAGGGGGGTCAGCCCCAGCATTTT; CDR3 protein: CASSQDWQGGQPQHF
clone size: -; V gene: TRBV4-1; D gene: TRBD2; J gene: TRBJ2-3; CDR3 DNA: TGCGCCAGCAGCCATTCCAGGACTAGCGGGAACACAGATACGCAGTATTTT; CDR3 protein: CASSHSRTSGNTDTQYF
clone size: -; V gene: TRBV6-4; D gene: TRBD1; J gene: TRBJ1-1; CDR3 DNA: TGTGCCAGCAGTTCCAATCAAGCTCAGGACAGGGAAGAGGGGAACACTGAAGCTTTCTTT; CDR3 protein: CASSSNQAQDREEGNTEAFF
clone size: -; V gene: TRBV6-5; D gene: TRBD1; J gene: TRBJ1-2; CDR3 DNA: TGTGCCAGCAGCCTGGACAGGGCGGGCTATGGCTACACCTTC; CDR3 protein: CASSLDRAGYGYTF
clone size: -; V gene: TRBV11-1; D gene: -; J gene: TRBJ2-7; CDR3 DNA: TGTGCCAGCAGCTTAGTGACAGGGACTTCCTACGAGCAGTACTTC; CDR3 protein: CASSLVTGTSYEQYF
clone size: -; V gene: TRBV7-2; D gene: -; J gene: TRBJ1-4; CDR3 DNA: TGTGCCAGCAGCTTTCCGGGTTTGAGTGAAAAACTGTTTTTT; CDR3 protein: CASSFPGLSEKLFF
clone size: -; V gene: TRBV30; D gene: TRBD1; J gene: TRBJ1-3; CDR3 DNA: TGTGCCTGGAGGCAGGGGGTCTCTGGAAACACCATATATTTT; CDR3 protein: CAWRQGVSGNTIYF
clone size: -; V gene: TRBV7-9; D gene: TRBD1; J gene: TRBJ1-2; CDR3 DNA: TGTTCCGGACGACAGGGGGCCGGTGGCTACACCTTC; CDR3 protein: CSGRQGAGGYTF
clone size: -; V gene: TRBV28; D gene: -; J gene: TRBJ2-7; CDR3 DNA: TGTGCCAGCAGTTTATCGCAGGTGGACGAGCAGTACTTC; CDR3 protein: CASSLSQVDEQYF
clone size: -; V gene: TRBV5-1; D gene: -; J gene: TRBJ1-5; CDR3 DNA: TGCGCCAGCAGCTTGGGGAGGGGAAATCAGCCCCAGCATTTT; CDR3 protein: CASSLGRGNQPQHF
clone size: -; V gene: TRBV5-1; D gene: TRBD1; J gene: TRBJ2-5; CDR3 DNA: TGCGCCAGCAGCTTGACCACAGGGGTAGAGACCCAGTACTTC; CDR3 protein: CASSLTTGVETQYF
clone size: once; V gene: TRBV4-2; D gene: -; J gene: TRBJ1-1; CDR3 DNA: TGTGCCAGCAGCCAAGGTCTAACGCGGAACACTGAAGCTTTCTTT; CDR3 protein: CASSQGLTRNTEAFF
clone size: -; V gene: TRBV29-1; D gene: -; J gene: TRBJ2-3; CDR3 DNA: TGCAGCGTTGAAAGGCAGGGTATAGATACGCAGTATTTT; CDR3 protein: CSVERQGIDTQYF
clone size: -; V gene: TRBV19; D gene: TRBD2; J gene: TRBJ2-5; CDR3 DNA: TGTGCCAGTAGCGGGGGGGCCAGCTGGGAGACCCAGTACTTC; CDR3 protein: CASSGGASWETQYF
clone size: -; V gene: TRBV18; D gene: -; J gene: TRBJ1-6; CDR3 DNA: TGTGCCAGCCAACGGGACAACTATAATTCACCCCTCCACTTT; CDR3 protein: CASQRDNYNSPLHF
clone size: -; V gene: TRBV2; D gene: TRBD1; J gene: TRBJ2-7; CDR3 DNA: TGTGCCAGCAGGGCCGGGACAGGGGGACACGAGCAGTACTTC; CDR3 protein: CASRAGTGGHEQYF
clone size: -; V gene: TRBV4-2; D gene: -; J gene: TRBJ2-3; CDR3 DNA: TGTGCCAGCAGCCAAGAGGTGCGGAACTTCGGCACAGATACGCAGTATTTT; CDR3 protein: CASSQEVRNFGTDTQYF
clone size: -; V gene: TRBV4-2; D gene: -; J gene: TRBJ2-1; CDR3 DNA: TGTGCCAGCAGCCAAGCAAGACAGGCCCCCTACAATGAGCAGTTCTTC; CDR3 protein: CASSQARQAPYNEQFF
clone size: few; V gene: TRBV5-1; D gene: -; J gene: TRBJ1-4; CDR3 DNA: TGCGCCAGCAGCTTTACGCGGGGGTCCCTAGATGAAAAACTGTTTTTT; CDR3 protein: CASSFTRGSLDEKLFF
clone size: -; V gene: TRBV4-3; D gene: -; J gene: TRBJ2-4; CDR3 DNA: TGCGCCAGCAGCCAAGGGGTAGCAGGGGTGAACATTCAGTACTTC; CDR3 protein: CASSQGVAGVNIQYF
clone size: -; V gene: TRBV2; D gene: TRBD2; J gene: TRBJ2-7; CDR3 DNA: TGTGCCAGCACGAGTCTAGCGGAAAACTACGAGCAGTACTTC; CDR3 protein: CASTSLAENYEQYF
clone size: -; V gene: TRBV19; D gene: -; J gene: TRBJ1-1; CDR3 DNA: TGTGCCAGTAGTCTGGCGGTTATGAACACTGAAGCTTTCTTT; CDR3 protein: CASSLAVMNTEAFF
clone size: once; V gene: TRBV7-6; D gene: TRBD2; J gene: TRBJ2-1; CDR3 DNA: TGTGCCAGCAGCCCCCGCCCCCTAAGGCTAGCGGGCTCCTACAATGAGCAGTTCTTC; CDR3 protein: CASSPRPLRLAGSYNEQFF
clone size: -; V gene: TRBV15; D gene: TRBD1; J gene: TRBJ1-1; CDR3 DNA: TGTGCCACCAGCCGGGACAGGGCTAGTACTGAAGCTTTCTTT; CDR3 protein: CATSRDRASTEAFF
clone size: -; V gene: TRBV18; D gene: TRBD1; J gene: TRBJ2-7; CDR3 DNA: TGTGCCAGCTCACCTCTCCTCGGGACAGGGGATATCTACGAGCAGTACTTC; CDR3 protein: CASSPLLGTGDIYEQYF
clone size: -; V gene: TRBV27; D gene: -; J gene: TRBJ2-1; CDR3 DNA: TGTGCCAGCAGTTTAAATCGGGAGACCTACAATGAGCAGTTCTTC; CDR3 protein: CASSLNRETYNEQFF
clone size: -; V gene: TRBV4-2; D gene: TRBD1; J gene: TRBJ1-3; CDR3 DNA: TGTGCCAGCAGCCAGCGGACAGGGACGGGAAACACCATATATTTT; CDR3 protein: CASSQRTGTGNTIYF
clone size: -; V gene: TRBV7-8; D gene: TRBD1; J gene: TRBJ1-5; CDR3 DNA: TGTGCCAGCAGCTTTGGACAGGGCGATCAGCCCCAGCATTTT; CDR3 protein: CASSFGQGDQPQHF
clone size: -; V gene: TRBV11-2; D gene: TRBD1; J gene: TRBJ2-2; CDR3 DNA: TGTGCCAGCAGCTTTTCATCCTCGGGACAGGCCACCGGGGAGCTGTTTTTT; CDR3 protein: CASSFSSSGQATGELFF
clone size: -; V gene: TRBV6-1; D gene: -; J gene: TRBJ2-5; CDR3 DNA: TGTGCCAGCAGTCAAAGCTCCGAGACCCAGTACTTC; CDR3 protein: CASSQSSETQYF
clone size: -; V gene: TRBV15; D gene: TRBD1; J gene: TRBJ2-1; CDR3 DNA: TGTGCCACCAGCAGACTGGGGACAGGGTCCTACAATGAGCAGTTCTTC; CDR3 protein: CATSRLGTGSYNEQFF